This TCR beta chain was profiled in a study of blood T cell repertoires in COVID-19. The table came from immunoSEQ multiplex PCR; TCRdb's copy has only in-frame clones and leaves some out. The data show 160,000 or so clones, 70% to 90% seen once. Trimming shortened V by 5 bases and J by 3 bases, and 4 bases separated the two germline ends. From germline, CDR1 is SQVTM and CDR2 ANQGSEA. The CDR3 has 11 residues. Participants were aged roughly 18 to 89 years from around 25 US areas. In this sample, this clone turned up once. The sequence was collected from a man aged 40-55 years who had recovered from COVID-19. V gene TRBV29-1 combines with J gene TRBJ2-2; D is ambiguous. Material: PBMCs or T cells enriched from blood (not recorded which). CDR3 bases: TGCAGCGTTACGGACACCGGGGAGCTGTTTTTT. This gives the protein CSVTDTGELFF.